This entry lists 5 T cell receptor beta chains sequenced from one sample in a study of lymphopenia after photon versus proton radiotherapy. The repertoire was sequenced with immunoSEQ multiplex PCR; TCRdb's copy has only in-frame clones and lacks some. Here the sample spans about 26,000 clones, 75% to 90% being singletons. The starting material was peripheral blood, obtained from a patient treated with photon-based radiotherapy. The receptors were gathered from a man aged 25 to 40 with gastric cancer.

The chain is built from TRBV23-1 and TRBJ2-7; 10 bases are shared with TRBD1. TRBV23-1 qualifies as an ORF whose function is uncertain. This CDR3 contains 15 residues. The trim removed 3 bases at V and 5 bases at J, leaving 7 bases unmatched. CDR3 loop: CASSQAGDRGHEQYF. DNA of the CDR3: TGCGCCAGCAGTCAGGCGGGGGACAGGGGCCACGAGCAGTACTTC.

This rearrangement joins TRBV19 to TRBJ1-4; D call uncertain. CDR1 is LNHDA, CDR2 SQIVND, per germline (reference sequence). V was pared by 6 bases and J by 7 bases, with 15 bases between. CDR3 length equals 14 residues. This CDR3 reads CASSLTDEGEKLFF. CDR3 in DNA: TGTGCCAGTAGCTTGACGGATGAAGGTGAAAAACTGTTTTTT.

The chain joins TRBV7-6 to TRBJ2-7, with D possibly being TRBD1 (6 bases). V was cut by 1 base and J by 0 bases, with 10 bases left in between. Germline CDR1 reads SGHVS; CDR2 reads FNYEAQ. This CDR3 has 15 amino acids. This CDR3 is CASSLGPTGSYEQYF. CDR3 DNA: TGTGCCAGCAGCTTAGGTCCGACAGGCTCCTACGAGCAGTACTTC.

J is TRBJ1-1 and V is TRBV29-1; D is ambiguous. CDR3 length: 16 residues. Germline V CDR1 and CDR2: SQVTM, ANQGSEA. V was trimmed by 0 bases and J by 4 bases, leaving 18 bases between them. The CDR3 region is CSVEDTPTKVATEAFF. In DNA, the CDR3 is TGCAGCGTTGAAGATACCCCAACGAAGGTGGCCACTGAAGCTTTCTTT.

The sample holds a few counts of this clone. V usage is TRBV19 and J usage is TRBJ2-5; 8 bases map to TRBD1. The CDR3 covers 13 residues. With V trimmed by 7 bases and J by 3 bases, 4 bases remained unmatched. Germline V gene data show CDR1 as LNHDA and CDR2 as SQIVND (reference sequence). The DNA for the CDR3 is TGTGCCAGTAACAAGGACAGGGAAGAGACCCAGTACTTC. The encoded protein is CASNKDREETQYF. The complete variable domain, with remaining parts taken from reference TRBV19 and TRBJ2-5, reads DGGITQSPKYLFRKEGQNVTLSCEQNLNHDAMYWYRQDPGQGLRLIYYSQIVNDFQKGDIAEGYSVSREKKESFPLTVTSAQKNPTAFYLCASNKDREETQYFGPGTRLLVL.